This entry features one T cell receptor (beta chain) sequence. This clonotype was counted ten times or more. Its antigen specificity is not known. Base qualities were left out, and no much larger clone turns up one base away. These data originate in a study of T cells in Graves' hyperthyroidism and ophthalmopathy (dated by TCRdb to the late 2010s). About the study as a whole: Peripheral blood was sampled at the time of initial diagnosis, prior to any treatment. The study also compared thyroid tissue and blood T-cell repertoires from 6 or 7 Graves' hyperthyroidism patients. The paper describes TCR Vbeta CDR3 sequencing of about 140 peripheral blood samples, made up of roughly 40 ophthalmopathy patients, some 76 hyperthyroidism patients and some 17 progressor patients. An independent validation cohort of some 18 hyperthyroidism patients and approximately 16 patients who later progressed to ophthalmopathy tested prospective prediction of ophthalmopathy. To identify distinguishing TCR V-J signatures, a discovery cohort of 100 patients was used, comprising approximately 40 with Graves' ophthalmopathy and around 57 with stable Graves' hyperthyroidism. After blood sampling, hyperthyroidism patients were treated with methimazole at a starting dose of 30 mg daily, and ophthalmopathy patients were treated with high-dose intravenous methylprednisolone. The approximately 90 discovery patients were divided at random into training and test sets in a 7:3 ratio. Study-wide findings and limitations: During validation, the model predicted progression to ophthalmopathy a median of roughly 7.1 months ahead of onset, with 70.59% sensitivity and roughly 72% specificity. No statistical method was used to set the sample size in advance, and investigators knew the group allocation. Ophthalmopathy was separated from stable hyperthyroidism by a 13 V-J signature model, with about 86% sensitivity and roughly 81% specificity obtained in cross-validation and 80%/75% obtained in testing. Most expanded thyroid clonotypes (frequency above 0.001) were also detected in blood, suggesting blood repertoires may reflect thyroid immune responses.

Ophthalmopathy patients had moderately to severely active disease, with a Clinical Activity Score of 3 or more, a NOSPECS grade of 4 or more, and a disease duration of less than 3 months. Patients with uncontrolled infections, other autoimmune diseases, pregnancy or lactation were excluded. Diagnoses relied on clinical symptoms, serum thyroxine and TRAb, thyroid ultrasound and orbital computed tomography. PBMCs were isolated from about 9.2 ml of fresh peripheral blood by Ficoll-Paque density gradient centrifugation. Total RNA was extracted with Trizol reagent, and quality was checked on an Agilent 2100 Bioanalyzer. The germline V gene (reference sequence) supplies CDR1 DFQATT and CDR2 SNEGSKA. The CDR3, from cysteine to phenylalanine, totals 13 residues. This entry keeps only the CDR3 DNA: 39 bases, framed from base 1. The germline ends are 9 bases apart after V is trimmed by 1 base and J by 2 bases.

The TCR beta CDR3 regions were amplified from the RNA transcripts. For the first round of RT-PCR on the TCR CDR3, the HTBI primer set was used together with the Qiagen OneStep RT-PCR kit. A second multiplex PCR round built the libraries, followed by size selection and purification. Sequencing of the libraries was done on an Illumina HiSeq2000 using paired-end 100 bp reads. The published analysis was carried out like this. SOAPnuke was used to process the raw data, with reads discarded if the reads contained adapters or uncalled bases, had a mean Phred below 15, or lacked an exact constant-primer or identifier match. High-quality paired reads were merged with COPE v1.2.5, and unique nucleotide sequences were defined as clonotypes. Clonotypes were aligned to IMGT TRBV, TRBD and TRBJ reference segments using MiTCR v1.1. Analysis was restricted to V-J combinations with a frequency above 0.0001, which covered just over 98% of repertoires. The TCS score was defined as the ratio of F50 (clonal expansion) to E x V (chaos), calculated using BLOSUM62-based TCRdist between CDR3 peptides within each V-J. Welch's t-statistics and random forest reduced several hundred V-J features to fewer than 15, which were used in a naive Bayes classifier (R e1071). TCRdb's own reprocessing of the public reads used fastp at Q25 and MiXCR and kept productive beta chains. Identical CDR3 protein sequences are pooled into one entry, listed with their most common genes and DNA. What appears here as the V and J calls and clone size reflects TCRdb's work, not the paper's. This sample gives about 520,000 distinct CDR3 sequences in total; around a quarter of them show up just once. About 11% of the sample is in the top ten clones.

The origin of this receptor is a woman under 40 with Graves' ophthalmopathy. Sequencing was done on a sample of blood. The rearranged segments are TRBV20-1 and TRBJ2-7; there is no confident call for the D gene. The CDR3 reads CSARVSATYEQYF. The sequence in DNA is TGCAGTGCTAGAGTGTCGGCTACCTACGAGCAGTACTTC.